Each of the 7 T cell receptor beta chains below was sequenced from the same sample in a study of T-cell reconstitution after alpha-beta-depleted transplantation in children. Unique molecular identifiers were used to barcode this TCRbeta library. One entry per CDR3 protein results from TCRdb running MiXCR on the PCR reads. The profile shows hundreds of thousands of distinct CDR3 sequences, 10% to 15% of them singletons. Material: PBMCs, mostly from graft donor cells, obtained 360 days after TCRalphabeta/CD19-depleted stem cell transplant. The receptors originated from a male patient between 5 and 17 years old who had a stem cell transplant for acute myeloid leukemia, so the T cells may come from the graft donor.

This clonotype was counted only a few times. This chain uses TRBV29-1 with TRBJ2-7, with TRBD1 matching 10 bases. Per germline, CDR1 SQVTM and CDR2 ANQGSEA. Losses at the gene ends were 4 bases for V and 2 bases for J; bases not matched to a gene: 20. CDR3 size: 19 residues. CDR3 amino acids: CSVGGLGTGANGRAYEQYF. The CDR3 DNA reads TGCAGCGTTGGTGGTTTAGGGACAGGGGCGAACGGGAGGGCCTACGAGCAGTACTTC.

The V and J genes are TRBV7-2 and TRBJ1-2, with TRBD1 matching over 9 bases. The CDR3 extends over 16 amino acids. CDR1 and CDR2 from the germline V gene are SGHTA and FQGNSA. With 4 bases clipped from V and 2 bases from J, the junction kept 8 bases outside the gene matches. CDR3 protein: CASSWRGQGPNYGYTF. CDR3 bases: TGTGCCAGCAGCTGGAGGGGACAGGGACCGAACTATGGCTACACCTTC.

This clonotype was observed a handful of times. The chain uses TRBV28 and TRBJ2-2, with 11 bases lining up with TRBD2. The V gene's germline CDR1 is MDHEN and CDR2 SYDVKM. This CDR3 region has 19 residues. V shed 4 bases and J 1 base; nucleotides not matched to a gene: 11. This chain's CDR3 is CASSSKYWGLAVNTGELFF. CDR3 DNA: TGTGCCAGCAGTTCGAAGTACTGGGGACTAGCGGTGAACACCGGGGAGCTGTTTTTT.

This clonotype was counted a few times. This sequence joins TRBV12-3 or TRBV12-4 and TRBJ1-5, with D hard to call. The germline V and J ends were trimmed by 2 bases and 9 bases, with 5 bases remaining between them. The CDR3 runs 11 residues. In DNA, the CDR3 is TGTGCCAGCAGTTTACGTGGGCCCCAGCATTTT. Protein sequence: CASSLRGPQHF.

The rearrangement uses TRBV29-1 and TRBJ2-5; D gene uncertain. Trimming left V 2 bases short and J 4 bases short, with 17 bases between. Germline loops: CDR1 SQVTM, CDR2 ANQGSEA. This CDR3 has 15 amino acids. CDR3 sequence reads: CSVESQAGFLETQYF. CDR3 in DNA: TGCAGCGTTGAATCCCAAGCAGGCTTTTTAGAGACCCAGTACTTC.

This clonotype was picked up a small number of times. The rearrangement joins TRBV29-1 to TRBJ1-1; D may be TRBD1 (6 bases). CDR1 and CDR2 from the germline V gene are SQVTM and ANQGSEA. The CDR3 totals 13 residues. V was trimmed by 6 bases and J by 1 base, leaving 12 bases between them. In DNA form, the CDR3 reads TGCAGCGTGTGGGGGCACAGGAACACTGAAGCTTTCTTT. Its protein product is CSVWGHRNTEAFF.

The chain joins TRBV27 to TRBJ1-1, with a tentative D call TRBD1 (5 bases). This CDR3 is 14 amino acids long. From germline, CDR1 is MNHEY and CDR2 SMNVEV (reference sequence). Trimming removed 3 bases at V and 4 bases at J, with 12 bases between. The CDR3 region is CASSFRGEGTEAFF. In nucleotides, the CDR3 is TGTGCCAGCAGTTTTCGGGGGGAGGGCACTGAAGCTTTCTTT.